These T cell receptor beta chains were read from a single sample in a study of T cell repertoires in MIS-A myocarditis. This table comes from immunoSEQ multiplex PCR, and its TCRdb copy is limited to in-frame clones, with some not included. This table has 15,000 or so clones, around 69% appearing once. Sequencing used left ventricle heart tissue obtained at autopsy. These TCRs come from a man aged 18-30 years with fulminant myocarditis from multisystem inflammatory syndrome in adults (MIS-A) after COVID-19. Both conserved end residues are part of each CDR3. Each record gives: clone size, V gene, J gene, D gene, CDR3 protein, CDR3 DNA. D genes are given only for firm matches. Some rows mark clone size as missing; the rest say once, few, many or name a class of expanded clone.

NA	TRBV27	TRBJ1-2	TRBD1	CASSLTWDRRGVWDGYTF	TGTGCCAGCAGTTTAACCTGGGACAGGAGGGGAGTATGGGATGGCTACACCTTC
NA	TRBV4-3	TRBJ1-2	NA	CASSQDRRSGGYTF	TGCGCCAGCAGCCAAGATCGAAGGTCAGGTGGCTACACCTTC
NA	TRBV3-1/TRBV3-2	TRBJ1-1	NA	CASSLGRRRPSGLFGTEAFF	TGTGCCAGCAGCCTTGGAAGGCGACGGCCCTCTGGTTTATTCGGCACTGAAGCTTTCTTT
NA	TRBV27	TRBJ1-6	NA	CASSFLGSPIYNSPLHF	TGTGCCAGCAGTTTTTTGGGATCCCCCATTTATAATTCACCCCTCCACTTT
NA	TRBV27	TRBJ1-2	NA	CASRSGRVYGYTF	TGTGCCAGCAGGTCGGGGCGGGTCTATGGCTACACCTTC
few	TRBV19	TRBJ2-3	TRBD1	CASRQGISSTDTQYF	TGTGCCAGCAGACAGGGGATCAGTAGCACAGATACGCAGTATTTT
NA	TRBV7-2	TRBJ2-5	NA	CASSLPGDPGGETQYF	TGTGCCAGCAGCTTACCCGGGGACCCCGGGGGAGAGACCCAGTACTTC
NA	TRBV6-2/TRBV6-3	TRBJ2-7	NA	CASSTGAGGPGFLCEQYF	TGTGCCAGCAGTACCGGCGCCGGGGGCCCTGGATTTCTATGCGAGCAGTACTTC
NA	TRBV4-2	TRBJ1-4	NA	CASSYEPTGGTNEKLFF	TGTGCCAGCAGCTACGAACCAACCGGAGGAACTAATGAAAAACTGTTTTTT
NA	TRBV6-6	TRBJ1-2	TRBD1	CASSLFGTGDGANYGYTF	TGTGCCAGCAGTCTTTTCGGGACAGGAGATGGAGCTAACTATGGCTACACCTTC
few	TRBV6-6	TRBJ1-4	NA	CASMGEKLFF	TGTGCCAGCATGGGGGAAAAACTGTTTTTT
NA	TRBV28	TRBJ2-5	NA	CASSPQGGVETQYF	TGTGCCAGCAGCCCACAGGGAGGCGTAGAGACCCAGTACTTC
few	TRBV19	TRBJ1-3	NA	CASSPSQVGNTIYF	TGTGCCAGTAGTCCTTCGCAGGTCGGAAACACCATATATTTT
NA	TRBV28	TRBJ2-7	TRBD2	CASSPGLAGREQYF	TGTGCCAGCAGCCCGGGACTAGCGGGAAGAGAGCAGTACTTC
NA	TRBV6-6	TRBJ2-3	TRBD2	CASTPIERGPRDTQYF	TGTGCCAGCACCCCCATAGAGCGGGGGCCCAGGGATACGCAGTATTTT
once	TRBV10-3	TRBJ1-5	TRBD1	CASRDSMGEGNQPQHF	TGTGCCAGCAGGGACAGTATGGGCGAGGGCAATCAGCCCCAGCATTTT
NA	TRBV18	TRBJ2-7	TRBD1	CASSPRQGMTYEQYF	TGTGCCAGCTCACCGAGACAGGGAATGACCTACGAGCAGTACTTC
NA	TRBV4-1	TRBJ2-1	TRBD2	CASRSGLAGDNEQFF	TGCGCCAGCAGAAGTGGCCTAGCGGGGGACAATGAGCAGTTCTTC
NA	TRBV6-1	TRBJ1-2	NA	CASSEAGRHYGYTF	TGTGCCAGCAGTGAAGCTGGGAGGCACTATGGCTACACCTTC
NA	TRBV15	TRBJ1-1	TRBD1	CATSRVDRRTEAFF	TGTGCCACCAGCAGAGTGGACAGGAGGACTGAAGCTTTCTTT
NA	TRBV7-6	TRBJ2-2	TRBD2	CASSLLAGDPSGELFF	TGTGCCAGCAGCTTATTAGCGGGGGACCCTAGCGGGGAGCTGTTTTTT
once	TRBV24-1	TRBJ2-1	TRBD2	CATSDSSAGGDGYNEQFF	TGTGCCACCAGTGATTCATCAGCGGGGGGCGACGGATACAATGAGCAGTTCTTC
NA	TRBV18	TRBJ1-1	NA	CASSRDRRDTEAFF	TGTGCCAGCTCGCGAGACAGAAGGGACACTGAAGCTTTCTTT
NA	TRBV9	TRBJ2-7	NA	CASSVVRFYAGQTSYEQYF	TGTGCCAGCAGCGTAGTTAGGTTTTATGCGGGACAGACCTCCTACGAGCAGTACTTC
NA	TRBV7-8	TRBJ2-7	NA	CASSLDLRDSQYF	TGTGCCAGCAGCTTAGATCTTCGGGACTCCCAGTACTTC
NA	TRBV19	TRBJ2-7	TRBD1	CASSTNRGSLGYEQYF	TGTGCCAGTAGTACCAACAGGGGAAGTTTGGGCTACGAGCAGTACTTC
NA	TRBV29-1	TRBJ2-1	NA	CITTEYNEQFF	TGCATCACGACAGAATACAATGAGCAGTTCTTC
few	TRBV2	TRBJ1-5	NA	CASSESPNSNQPQHF	TGTGCCAGCAGTGAATCCCCTAATAGCAATCAGCCCCAGCATTTT
NA	TRBV5-4	TRBJ2-1	TRBD1	CASSLARGPHGEQFF	TGTGCCAGCAGCTTGGCCAGGGGGCCGCACGGTGAGCAGTTCTTC
NA	TRBV24-1	TRBJ2-1	NA	CATADGKREFF	TGTGCCACCGCCGACGGAAAACGAGAGTTCTTC
NA	TRBV18	TRBJ1-1	TRBD1	CASSPAGGAGYDTEAFF	TGTGCCAGCTCACCGGCAGGGGGAGCCGGGTACGACACTGAAGCTTTCTTT
NA	TRBV7-2	TRBJ1-2	NA	CASSPRDTYGYTF	TGTGCCAGCAGCCCCCGGGACACCTATGGCTACACCTTC